This is a list of T cell receptor beta chains from one sample in a study of shared clonotypes between healthy human individuals. The data were produced by immunoSEQ multiplex PCR, yet TCRdb's version contains in-frame clones alone and is incomplete. The sample contains hundreds of thousands of clones, around 96% of which appear only once. Sequencing was performed on naive CD8+ T cells sorted from blood. Every receptor here comes from a woman aged 30 to 39 in good health. Both conserved end residues are part of each CDR3. Each record gives: CDR3 length, J gene, clone size, V gene, D gene, CDR3 protein, CDR3 DNA. A D gene is named only where the DNA matches it firmly. Clone size is not always given. Where it is, it says once, few, many or a class for expanded clones.

CDR3 length: 13
J gene: TRBJ2-7
clone size: .
V gene: TRBV29-1
D gene: .
CDR3 protein: CSVGATGNYEQYF
CDR3 DNA: TGCAGCGTTGGGGCTACAGGGAACTACGAGCAGTACTTC

CDR3 length: 16
J gene: TRBJ2-7
clone size: .
V gene: TRBV10-1
D gene: TRBD1
CDR3 protein: CASSATVTGANYEQYF
CDR3 DNA: TGCGCCAGCAGTGCTACCGTGACAGGGGCCAACTACGAGCAGTACTTC

CDR3 length: 12
J gene: TRBJ2-2
clone size: .
V gene: TRBV6-5
D gene: .
CDR3 protein: CASSLLTGELFF
CDR3 DNA: TGTGCCAGCAGTTTACTGACCGGGGAGCTGTTTTTT

CDR3 length: 11
J gene: TRBJ2-1
clone size: .
V gene: TRBV6-5
D gene: .
CDR3 protein: CASSLYNEQFF
CDR3 DNA: TGTGCCAGCAGCTTGTACAATGAGCAGTTCTTC

CDR3 length: 13
J gene: TRBJ1-1
clone size: .
V gene: TRBV19
D gene: .
CDR3 protein: CASGGVMNTEAFF
CDR3 DNA: TGTGCCAGTGGCGGAGTTATGAACACTGAAGCTTTCTTT

CDR3 length: 15
J gene: TRBJ2-7
clone size: .
V gene: TRBV27
D gene: TRBD1
CDR3 protein: CASSLSRDSTYEQYF
CDR3 DNA: TGTGCCAGCAGTTTGAGTCGGGACAGCACCTACGAGCAGTACTTC

CDR3 length: 15
J gene: TRBJ2-5
clone size: few
V gene: TRBV4-1
D gene: TRBD2
CDR3 protein: CASSLLGLASETQYF
CDR3 DNA: TGCGCCAGCAGCCTACTAGGACTAGCGTCAGAGACCCAGTACTTC

CDR3 length: 14
J gene: TRBJ2-1
clone size: .
V gene: TRBV27
D gene: TRBD2
CDR3 protein: CASTSGSSYNEQFF
CDR3 DNA: TGTGCCAGCACTAGCGGGAGCTCCTACAATGAGCAGTTCTTC

CDR3 length: 12
J gene: TRBJ2-7
clone size: .
V gene: TRBV5-6
D gene: .
CDR3 protein: CASSLGGIEQYF
CDR3 DNA: TGTGCCAGCAGCCTCGGAGGTATCGAGCAGTACTTC

CDR3 length: 17
J gene: TRBJ2-1
clone size: .
V gene: TRBV5-8
D gene: TRBD2
CDR3 protein: CARGYRTSGSGYNEQFF
CDR3 DNA: TGTGCCCGAGGATATAGGACTAGCGGGAGCGGCTACAATGAGCAGTTCTTC

CDR3 length: 17
J gene: TRBJ2-1
clone size: .
V gene: TRBV4-1
D gene: TRBD1
CDR3 protein: CASSQVPTGEGYNEQFF
CDR3 DNA: TGCGCCAGCAGCCAAGTTCCGACAGGGGAAGGGTACAATGAGCAGTTCTTC

CDR3 length: 14
J gene: TRBJ2-7
clone size: .
V gene: TRBV13
D gene: .
CDR3 protein: CASSLRVSSYEQYF
CDR3 DNA: TGTGCCAGCAGCTTAAGGGTGAGCTCCTACGAGCAGTACTTC

CDR3 length: 15
J gene: TRBJ2-7
clone size: .
V gene: TRBV5-4
D gene: TRBD2
CDR3 protein: CASRAGTSGRDEQYF
CDR3 DNA: TGTGCCAGCAGAGCGGGGACTAGCGGGCGGGACGAGCAGTACTTC

CDR3 length: 16
J gene: TRBJ2-2
clone size: .
V gene: TRBV4-1
D gene: .
CDR3 protein: CASSQDQGGVGGELFF
CDR3 DNA: TGCGCCAGCAGCCAAGATCAGGGTGGTGTTGGCGGGGAGCTGTTTTTT

CDR3 length: 16
J gene: TRBJ1-2
clone size: .
V gene: TRBV28
D gene: .
CDR3 protein: CASSSWGGTSNYGYTF
CDR3 DNA: TGTGCCAGCAGTTCGTGGGGAGGGACTTCTAACTATGGCTACACCTTC

CDR3 length: 13
J gene: TRBJ2-1
clone size: .
V gene: TRBV19
D gene: .
CDR3 protein: CASSIGFWNEQFF
CDR3 DNA: TGTGCCTCAAGTATCGGGTTTTGGAATGAGCAGTTCTTC

CDR3 length: 16
J gene: TRBJ2-3
clone size: .
V gene: TRBV9
D gene: .
CDR3 protein: CASSVAFGTPLDTQYF
CDR3 DNA: TGTGCCAGCAGCGTAGCTTTTGGGACCCCTTTGGATACGCAGTATTTT

CDR3 length: 16
J gene: TRBJ2-1
clone size: .
V gene: TRBV5-1
D gene: .
CDR3 protein: CASSGGLPSSYNEQFF
CDR3 DNA: TGCGCCAGCAGCGGTGGGCTGCCAAGCTCCTACAATGAGCAGTTCTTC

CDR3 length: 16
J gene: TRBJ2-7
clone size: .
V gene: TRBV4-3
D gene: TRBD2
CDR3 protein: CASSQEVAGGSYEQYF
CDR3 DNA: TGCGCCAGCAGCCAAGAAGTAGCGGGAGGATCCTACGAGCAGTACTTC

CDR3 length: 14
J gene: TRBJ2-5
clone size: .
V gene: TRBV11-2
D gene: .
CDR3 protein: CASSLWRQKETQYF
CDR3 DNA: TGTGCCAGCAGCTTATGGCGTCAGAAAGAGACCCAGTACTTC

CDR3 length: 15
J gene: TRBJ2-2
clone size: few
V gene: TRBV4-1
D gene: .
CDR3 protein: CASSQEGGAAGELFF
CDR3 DNA: TGCGCCAGCAGCCAAGAAGGAGGGGCGGCCGGGGAGCTGTTTTTT

CDR3 length: 17
J gene: TRBJ1-5
clone size: .
V gene: TRBV2
D gene: .
CDR3 protein: CASSARDILKSNQPQHF
CDR3 DNA: TGTGCCAGCAGTGCGCGAGACATTTTGAAGAGCAATCAGCCCCAGCATTTT

CDR3 length: 13
J gene: TRBJ2-3
clone size: .
V gene: TRBV6-5
D gene: .
CDR3 protein: CASSYSIQDTQYF
CDR3 DNA: TGTGCCAGCAGTTACTCGATACAGGATACGCAGTATTTT

CDR3 length: 13
J gene: TRBJ1-2
clone size: .
V gene: TRBV2
D gene: TRBD1
CDR3 protein: CASLGQGATGYTF
CDR3 DNA: TGTGCCAGTCTTGGACAGGGGGCGACCGGCTACACCTTC

CDR3 length: 15
J gene: TRBJ2-7
clone size: .
V gene: TRBV28
D gene: .
CDR3 protein: CASTPIGTENYEQYF
CDR3 DNA: TGTGCCAGCACTCCAATCGGAACAGAGAACTACGAGCAGTACTTC

CDR3 length: 15
J gene: TRBJ2-1
clone size: .
V gene: TRBV19
D gene: TRBD2
CDR3 protein: CASHLASGRGNEQFF
CDR3 DNA: TGTGCCAGCCACCTGGCTAGCGGGAGGGGGAATGAGCAGTTCTTC

CDR3 length: 16
J gene: TRBJ2-3
clone size: .
V gene: TRBV28
D gene: TRBD2
CDR3 protein: CASSLLAGVGTDTQYF
CDR3 DNA: TGTGCCAGCAGTCTTCTAGCGGGAGTGGGCACAGATACGCAGTATTTT

CDR3 length: 16
J gene: TRBJ2-7
clone size: .
V gene: TRBV7-9
D gene: TRBD2
CDR3 protein: CASSSRTSGRINEQYF
CDR3 DNA: TGTGCCAGCAGCTCCAGGACTAGCGGGAGAATCAACGAGCAGTACTTC

CDR3 length: 15
J gene: TRBJ1-1
clone size: .
V gene: TRBV14
D gene: .
CDR3 protein: CASSQDLGVNTEAFF
CDR3 DNA: TGTGCCAGCAGCCAAGATCTGGGGGTGAACACTGAAGCTTTCTTT

CDR3 length: 13
J gene: TRBJ2-1
clone size: .
V gene: TRBV5-4
D gene: TRBD1
CDR3 protein: CASSLDRGLEQFF
CDR3 DNA: TGTGCCAGCAGCTTGGACAGGGGGCTCGAGCAGTTCTTC

CDR3 length: 13
J gene: TRBJ2-7
clone size: .
V gene: TRBV4-1
D gene: .
CDR3 protein: CASSQSRSDEQYF
CDR3 DNA: TGCGCCAGCAGCCAAAGCAGGTCAGACGAGCAGTACTTC

CDR3 length: 13
J gene: TRBJ2-1
clone size: .
V gene: TRBV7-8
D gene: .
CDR3 protein: CASSLNSYNEQFF
CDR3 DNA: TGTGCCAGCAGCTTGAACTCTTACAATGAGCAGTTCTTC

CDR3 length: 13
J gene: TRBJ2-2
clone size: once
V gene: TRBV28
D gene: .
CDR3 protein: CASSTANTGELFF
CDR3 DNA: TGTGCCAGCAGTACAGCGAACACCGGGGAGCTGTTTTTT

CDR3 length: 15
J gene: TRBJ2-3
clone size: few
V gene: TRBV9
D gene: TRBD2
CDR3 protein: CASSVGLADTDTQYF
CDR3 DNA: TGTGCCAGCAGCGTGGGACTAGCGGACACAGATACGCAGTATTTT

CDR3 length: 16
J gene: TRBJ1-1
clone size: .
V gene: TRBV5-1
D gene: .
CDR3 protein: CARDAGPIEGNTEAFF
CDR3 DNA: TGCGCCAGGGACGCCGGACCGATCGAAGGGAACACTGAAGCTTTCTTT

CDR3 length: 16
J gene: TRBJ1-1
clone size: .
V gene: TRBV5-6
D gene: .
CDR3 protein: CASSLVRGRIRAEAFF
CDR3 DNA: TGTGCCAGCAGCTTGGTTCGCGGGCGCATTCGGGCTGAAGCTTTCTTT

CDR3 length: 13
J gene: TRBJ2-4
clone size: .
V gene: TRBV19
D gene: .
CDR3 protein: CASSMGHKNIQYF
CDR3 DNA: TGTGCCAGTAGTATGGGCCACAAAAACATTCAGTACTTC

CDR3 length: 13
J gene: TRBJ2-7
clone size: once
V gene: TRBV6-5
D gene: .
CDR3 protein: CASRRDTSYEQYF
CDR3 DNA: TGTGCCAGCAGACGAGACACCTCCTACGAGCAGTACTTC

CDR3 length: 17
J gene: TRBJ2-1
clone size: .
V gene: TRBV4-2
D gene: TRBD2
CDR3 protein: CASSQDLTSGIYNEQFF
CDR3 DNA: TGTGCCAGCAGCCAAGATCTAACTAGCGGCATCTACAATGAGCAGTTCTTC

CDR3 length: 12
J gene: TRBJ2-1
clone size: .
V gene: TRBV6-1
D gene: .
CDR3 protein: CASSSTGPLKFF
CDR3 DNA: TGTGCCAGCAGTTCTACAGGGCCGTTGAAGTTCTTC

CDR3 length: 17
J gene: TRBJ2-7
clone size: .
V gene: TRBV4-1
D gene: TRBD1
CDR3 protein: CASSQGPGTGGTGEQYF
CDR3 DNA: TGCGCCAGCAGCCAAGGCCCCGGGACAGGGGGGACGGGCGAGCAGTACTTC

CDR3 length: 12
J gene: TRBJ2-1
clone size: .
V gene: TRBV28
D gene: .
CDR3 protein: CASSYPNNEQFF
CDR3 DNA: TGTGCCAGCAGTTATCCCAACAATGAGCAGTTCTTC

CDR3 length: 15
J gene: TRBJ2-7
clone size: .
V gene: TRBV7-9
D gene: TRBD2
CDR3 protein: CASSSGLADSYEQYF
CDR3 DNA: TGTGCCAGCAGCTCGGGACTAGCGGACTCCTACGAGCAGTACTTC

CDR3 length: 15
J gene: TRBJ2-7
clone size: .
V gene: TRBV19
D gene: TRBD1
CDR3 protein: CASSQTGASSYEQYF
CDR3 DNA: TGTGCCAGTAGCCAGACAGGGGCGAGCTCCTACGAGCAGTACTTC

CDR3 length: 14
J gene: TRBJ2-5
clone size: .
V gene: TRBV9
D gene: .
CDR3 protein: CASSVDGREETQYF
CDR3 DNA: TGTGCCAGCAGCGTAGATGGCAGGGAAGAGACCCAGTACTTC

CDR3 length: 12
J gene: TRBJ1-1
clone size: .
V gene: TRBV11-2
D gene: .
CDR3 protein: CASSLDGPEAFF
CDR3 DNA: TGTGCCAGCAGCTTAGATGGACCTGAAGCTTTCTTT

CDR3 length: 14
J gene: TRBJ2-7
clone size: .
V gene: TRBV5-1
D gene: .
CDR3 protein: CASSLVSEDYEQYF
CDR3 DNA: TGCGCCAGCAGCTTGGTTAGCGAAGACTACGAGCAGTACTTC

CDR3 length: 15
J gene: TRBJ2-1
clone size: .
V gene: TRBV7-2
D gene: TRBD2
CDR3 protein: CASSLVGGSQNEQFF
CDR3 DNA: TGTGCCAGCAGCCTGGTCGGCGGGAGTCAGAATGAGCAGTTCTTC

CDR3 length: 16
J gene: TRBJ2-1
clone size: .
V gene: TRBV5-5
D gene: TRBD1
CDR3 protein: CASRRQGTILYNEQFF
CDR3 DNA: TGTGCCAGCAGAAGACAGGGAACCATCCTATACAATGAGCAGTTCTTC

CDR3 length: 15
J gene: TRBJ1-2
clone size: .
V gene: TRBV9
D gene: .
CDR3 protein: CASSAPNAGSGGYTF
CDR3 DNA: TGTGCCAGCAGCGCACCTAATGCGGGGAGCGGGGGCTACACCTTC

CDR3 length: 13
J gene: TRBJ2-7
clone size: .
V gene: TRBV4-2
D gene: TRBD1
CDR3 protein: CASSLGQTYEQYF
CDR3 DNA: TGTGCCAGCAGCTTGGGACAGACCTACGAGCAGTACTTC

CDR3 length: 16
J gene: TRBJ2-1
clone size: .
V gene: TRBV13
D gene: TRBD2
CDR3 protein: CASSERTSGSWNEQFF
CDR3 DNA: TGTGCCAGCAGCGAAAGGACTAGCGGGAGTTGGAATGAGCAGTTCTTC

CDR3 length: 13
J gene: TRBJ2-7
clone size: .
V gene: TRBV27
D gene: .
CDR3 protein: CASRTGGGHEQYF
CDR3 DNA: TGTGCCAGCAGGACGGGTGGGGGACACGAGCAGTACTTC

CDR3 length: 18
J gene: TRBJ1-2
clone size: .
V gene: TRBV28
D gene: TRBD1
CDR3 protein: CASSLRYRTGGEDYGYTF
CDR3 DNA: TGTGCCAGCAGTTTACGTTACCGGACAGGGGGCGAGGACTATGGCTACACCTTC

CDR3 length: 11
J gene: TRBJ1-2
clone size: .
V gene: TRBV20-1
D gene: .
CDR3 protein: CSASLSYGYTF
CDR3 DNA: TGCAGTGCTAGCTTAAGCTATGGCTACACCTTC